This passage covers 17 T cell receptor beta chains from one sample sequenced in a study of molecular identifiers for immune sequencing clone quantification. TCRdb re-called the PCR reads through MiXCR, storing one row per CDR3 protein. The sample lists nearly 650,000 distinct CDR3 sequences, about 25% occurring once. Material: naive CD8+ T cells from blood, with Jurkat cell RNA spiked in. Subset indicated: FACS-sorted CD8+CD4-CCR7+CD45RA+ naive T cells. The receptor set was obtained from a human donor in good health. Some libraries in this study had Jurkat cell RNA spiked in.

This clonotype showed up many times. This chain links TRBV6-4 with TRBJ1-1, with 8 bases identical to TRBD1. V dropped 3 bases and J dropped 7; count of bases not matched to a gene: 16. Germline values: CDR1 MRHNA, CDR2 SNTAGT. The length of the CDR3 is 17 residues. CDR3 in DNA: TGTGCCAGCAGTGATTCGCACGACAGGGGCAAAAAACGTGAAGCTTTCTTT. Protein: CASSDSHDRGKKREAFF.

This chain joins TRBV7-9 and TRBJ1-4; D is uncertain. This CDR3 spans 14 amino acids. V was cut by 4 bases and J by 7 bases, with 13 bases left in between. CDR1 is SEHNR and CDR2 is FQNEAQ in the germline V gene (reference sequence). The chain's CDR3 is CASSSPTEPEKLFF. The CDR3 DNA follows: TGTGCCAGCAGCTCCCCTACAGAGCCTGAAAAACTGTTTTTT.

The rearrangement uses TRBV19 and TRBJ2-1; 8 bases line up with TRBD1. Per the germline V gene, CDR1 is LNHDA and CDR2 is SQIVND (reference sequence). The V gene end was trimmed by 6 bases and the J gene end by 7 bases; junction bases not matched to a gene: 14. This CDR3 comprises 16 residues. The CDR3 DNA is TGTGCCAGTAGACCTCCCCTCGAGACAGGGGAAAATGAGCAGTTCTTC. Translating gives CASRPPLETGENEQFF.

Turning to this clonotype: The CDR3 end shows no conserved phenylalanine or tryptophan, and so a read error is likely. The chain joins TRBV12-3 or TRBV12-4 to TRBJ2-2; 8 nucleotides match TRBD2. V shed 3 bases and J 7 bases; nucleotides not matched to a gene: 10. The CDR3 consists of 16 residues. The CDR3 loop reads CASSFGPGGFNGELFS. In DNA form, the CDR3 reads TGTGCCAGCAGTTTCGGACCGGGGGGGTTTAACGGGGAGCTGTTTTCT.

With regard to this clonotype: The junction does not match germline at one end; this may be a read error. The chain couples TRBV11-3 to TRBJ2-5, with D uncertain. CDR1 SGHNT and CDR2 YENEEA come from the germline V gene. The CDR3 is made up of 14 amino acids. The CDR3 here is CARSSWQNQETQYF. The CDR3 bases are TGTGCCCGCAGCTCCTGGCAGAACCAAGAGACCCAGTACTTC.

The sample holds many counts of this clonotype. This chain joins TRBV7-9 and TRBJ2-7, with D tentatively TRBD1 (5 bases). Per the germline V gene, CDR1 is SEHNR and CDR2 is FQNEAQ (reference sequence). The CDR3 loop spans 15 amino acids. V dropped 5 bases and J dropped 0 bases, with 14 bases sitting between them. DNA for the CDR3: TGTGCCAGCAGCATGCTCGACAGAAGCTCCTACGAGCAGTACTTC. It translates to CASSMLDRSSYEQYF.

V usage is TRBV9 and J usage is TRBJ2-7; 13 bases agree with TRBD2. Germline-derived CDR1 and CDR2 are SGDLS and YYNGEE. With 0 bases clipped from V and 0 bases from J, the junction kept 6 bases outside the gene matches. The CDR3 is 18 amino acids. The CDR3 reads CASSVGGLAGVSSYEQYF. In DNA, the CDR3 is TGTGCCAGCAGCGTAGGAGGACTAGCGGGGGTGAGCTCCTACGAGCAGTACTTC.

This clonotype was counted a few times. In DNA form, the CDR3 reads TGCAGCGTTGAGGGGAAAGGGTCCTACGAGCAGTACTTC. Encoded protein: CSVEGKGSYEQYF. The genes are TRBV29-1 and TRBJ2-7; D gene ambiguous. Germline CDR1 is SQVTM and CDR2 is ANQGSEA. The CDR3 totals 13 residues. Trimming removed 3 bases at V and 1 base at J, with 10 bases between.

This clonotype showed up just a few times. The rearrangement links TRBV28 to TRBJ2-7, with 8 bases identical to TRBD2. V dropped 3 bases and J dropped 2; count of bases not matched to a gene: 3. Germline V gene lookup returns CDR1 MDHEN and CDR2 SYDVKM. The CDR3 totals 14 residues. CDR3 sequence reads: CASSLGLDTYEQYF. In DNA, the CDR3 is TGTGCCAGCAGTTTGGGACTAGATACCTACGAGCAGTACTTC.

This clonotype occurred many times. The chain is built from TRBV4-3 and TRBJ2-3; no definite D call. This CDR3 is built from 17 residues. Trimming stripped 1 base from V and 0 bases from J, with 14 bases between. From germline, CDR1 is LGHNA and CDR2 YSLEER. CDR3 loop: CASSQGTDPQSTDTQYF. The DNA of the CDR3 is TGCGCCAGCAGCCAAGGTACGGATCCGCAAAGCACAGATACGCAGTATTTT.

This clonotype was observed a few times. One end of the junction is discordant with germline, which a read error may explain. V is TRBV19 and J is TRBJ1-1; D is uncertain. Germline lookup yields CDR1 LNHDA and CDR2 SQIVND (reference sequence). CDR3 length: 14 residues. The CDR3 DNA reads as TGTGCCGGTAGTATCACCCCGATGGGAACTGAAGCTTTCTTT. Residues: CAGSITPMGTEAFF.

V usage is TRBV3-1 and J usage is TRBJ2-3; 7 bases are shared with TRBD2. CDR3 length: 16 residues. Germline trimming cut 6 bases from V and 2 bases from J; bases unmatched to any gene: 11. Germline CDR1 reads LGHDT; CDR2 reads YNNKEL (reference sequence). CDR3 region: CASSPWEGFYTDTQYF. The CDR3, as DNA: TGTGCCAGCAGTCCCTGGGAGGGTTTCTACACAGATACGCAGTATTTT.

Turning to this clonotype: Possible read error: a much larger clone is one base away. The chain couples TRBV7-9 to TRBJ2-7; 9 bases line up with TRBD1. The CDR3 loop spans 15 amino acids. The V segment lost 5 bases and the J segment 4 bases; nucleotides outside the gene matches: 9. Per germline, CDR1 SEHNR and CDR2 FQNEAQ (reference sequence). Here the CDR3 DNA reads TGTGCCAGCAGCCACCCGAGGACAGGGGAATACGAGCAGTACTTC. Residues: CASSHPRTGEYEQYF.

Many counts were recorded for this clonotype. The chain uses TRBV27 and TRBJ2-7; D is possibly TRBD1 (6 bases). In germline, CDR1 is MNHEY, CDR2 SMNVEV (reference sequence). Trimming shortened V by 4 bases and J by 4 bases, and 11 bases separated the two germline ends. The CDR3 is 13 amino acids. The CDR3 spells CASSYRDGYEQYF. DNA for the CDR3: TGTGCCAGCAGTTACAGGGACGGGTACGAGCAGTACTTC.

This clonotype appeared many times. The chain carries TRBV6-5 and TRBJ1-5; maybe TRBD1 (5 bases). The germline V gene encodes CDR1 MNHEY and CDR2 SVGAGI. V lost 5 bases and J 6 bases, leaving 11 bases between the germline ends. This CDR3 has 13 residues. The CDR3 nucleotides read TGTGCCAGCAGTGCCGGGGGGGGTCAGCCCCAGCATTTT. Amino acids: CASSAGGGQPQHF.

The sample holds many counts of this clonotype. CDR3 nucleotides: TGCAGTGCTAGAGGAGGGTACGGGGAGCTGTTTTTT. Translated: CSARGGYGELFF. The chain is built from TRBV20-1 and TRBJ2-2; tentative D call: TRBD2 (5 bases). The germline V gene has CDR1 DFQATT and CDR2 SNEGSKA (reference sequence). Trimming removed 1 base from V and 7 bases from J, with 7 bases in between. The CDR3 is made up of 12 amino acids.

CDR3 residues: CSARDGPGKETQYF. The CDR3 nucleotides read TGCAGTGCTAGAGATGGGCCAGGGAAGGAGACCCAGTACTTC. This sequence joins TRBV20-1 and TRBJ2-5, with a possible D match to TRBD1 (5 bases). CDR3 length: 14 amino acids. Germline V gene data show CDR1 as DFQATT and CDR2 as SNEGSKA (reference sequence). V gave up 0 bases and J gave up 5 bases, with 13 bases separating them.